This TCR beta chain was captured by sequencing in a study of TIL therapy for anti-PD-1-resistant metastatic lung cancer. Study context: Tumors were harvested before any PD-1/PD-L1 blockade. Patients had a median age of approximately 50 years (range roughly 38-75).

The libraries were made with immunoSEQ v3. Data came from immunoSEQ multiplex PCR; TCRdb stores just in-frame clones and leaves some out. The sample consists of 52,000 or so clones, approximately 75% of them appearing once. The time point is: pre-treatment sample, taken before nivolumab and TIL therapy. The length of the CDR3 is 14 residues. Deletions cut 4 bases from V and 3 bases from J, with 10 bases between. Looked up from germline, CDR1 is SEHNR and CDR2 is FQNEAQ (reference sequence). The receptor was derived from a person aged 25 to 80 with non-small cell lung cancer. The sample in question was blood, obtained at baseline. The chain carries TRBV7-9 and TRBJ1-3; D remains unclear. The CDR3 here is CASSSQRDGNTIYF. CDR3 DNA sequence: TGTGCCAGCAGCTCACAGAGGGATGGAAACACCATATATTTT. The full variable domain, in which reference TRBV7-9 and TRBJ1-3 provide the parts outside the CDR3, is DTGVSQNPRHKITKRGQNVTFRCDPISEHNRLYWYRQTLGQGPEFLTYFQNEAQLEKSRLLSDRFSAERPKGSFSTLEIQRTEQGDSAMYLCASSSQRDGNTIYFGEGSWLTVV.